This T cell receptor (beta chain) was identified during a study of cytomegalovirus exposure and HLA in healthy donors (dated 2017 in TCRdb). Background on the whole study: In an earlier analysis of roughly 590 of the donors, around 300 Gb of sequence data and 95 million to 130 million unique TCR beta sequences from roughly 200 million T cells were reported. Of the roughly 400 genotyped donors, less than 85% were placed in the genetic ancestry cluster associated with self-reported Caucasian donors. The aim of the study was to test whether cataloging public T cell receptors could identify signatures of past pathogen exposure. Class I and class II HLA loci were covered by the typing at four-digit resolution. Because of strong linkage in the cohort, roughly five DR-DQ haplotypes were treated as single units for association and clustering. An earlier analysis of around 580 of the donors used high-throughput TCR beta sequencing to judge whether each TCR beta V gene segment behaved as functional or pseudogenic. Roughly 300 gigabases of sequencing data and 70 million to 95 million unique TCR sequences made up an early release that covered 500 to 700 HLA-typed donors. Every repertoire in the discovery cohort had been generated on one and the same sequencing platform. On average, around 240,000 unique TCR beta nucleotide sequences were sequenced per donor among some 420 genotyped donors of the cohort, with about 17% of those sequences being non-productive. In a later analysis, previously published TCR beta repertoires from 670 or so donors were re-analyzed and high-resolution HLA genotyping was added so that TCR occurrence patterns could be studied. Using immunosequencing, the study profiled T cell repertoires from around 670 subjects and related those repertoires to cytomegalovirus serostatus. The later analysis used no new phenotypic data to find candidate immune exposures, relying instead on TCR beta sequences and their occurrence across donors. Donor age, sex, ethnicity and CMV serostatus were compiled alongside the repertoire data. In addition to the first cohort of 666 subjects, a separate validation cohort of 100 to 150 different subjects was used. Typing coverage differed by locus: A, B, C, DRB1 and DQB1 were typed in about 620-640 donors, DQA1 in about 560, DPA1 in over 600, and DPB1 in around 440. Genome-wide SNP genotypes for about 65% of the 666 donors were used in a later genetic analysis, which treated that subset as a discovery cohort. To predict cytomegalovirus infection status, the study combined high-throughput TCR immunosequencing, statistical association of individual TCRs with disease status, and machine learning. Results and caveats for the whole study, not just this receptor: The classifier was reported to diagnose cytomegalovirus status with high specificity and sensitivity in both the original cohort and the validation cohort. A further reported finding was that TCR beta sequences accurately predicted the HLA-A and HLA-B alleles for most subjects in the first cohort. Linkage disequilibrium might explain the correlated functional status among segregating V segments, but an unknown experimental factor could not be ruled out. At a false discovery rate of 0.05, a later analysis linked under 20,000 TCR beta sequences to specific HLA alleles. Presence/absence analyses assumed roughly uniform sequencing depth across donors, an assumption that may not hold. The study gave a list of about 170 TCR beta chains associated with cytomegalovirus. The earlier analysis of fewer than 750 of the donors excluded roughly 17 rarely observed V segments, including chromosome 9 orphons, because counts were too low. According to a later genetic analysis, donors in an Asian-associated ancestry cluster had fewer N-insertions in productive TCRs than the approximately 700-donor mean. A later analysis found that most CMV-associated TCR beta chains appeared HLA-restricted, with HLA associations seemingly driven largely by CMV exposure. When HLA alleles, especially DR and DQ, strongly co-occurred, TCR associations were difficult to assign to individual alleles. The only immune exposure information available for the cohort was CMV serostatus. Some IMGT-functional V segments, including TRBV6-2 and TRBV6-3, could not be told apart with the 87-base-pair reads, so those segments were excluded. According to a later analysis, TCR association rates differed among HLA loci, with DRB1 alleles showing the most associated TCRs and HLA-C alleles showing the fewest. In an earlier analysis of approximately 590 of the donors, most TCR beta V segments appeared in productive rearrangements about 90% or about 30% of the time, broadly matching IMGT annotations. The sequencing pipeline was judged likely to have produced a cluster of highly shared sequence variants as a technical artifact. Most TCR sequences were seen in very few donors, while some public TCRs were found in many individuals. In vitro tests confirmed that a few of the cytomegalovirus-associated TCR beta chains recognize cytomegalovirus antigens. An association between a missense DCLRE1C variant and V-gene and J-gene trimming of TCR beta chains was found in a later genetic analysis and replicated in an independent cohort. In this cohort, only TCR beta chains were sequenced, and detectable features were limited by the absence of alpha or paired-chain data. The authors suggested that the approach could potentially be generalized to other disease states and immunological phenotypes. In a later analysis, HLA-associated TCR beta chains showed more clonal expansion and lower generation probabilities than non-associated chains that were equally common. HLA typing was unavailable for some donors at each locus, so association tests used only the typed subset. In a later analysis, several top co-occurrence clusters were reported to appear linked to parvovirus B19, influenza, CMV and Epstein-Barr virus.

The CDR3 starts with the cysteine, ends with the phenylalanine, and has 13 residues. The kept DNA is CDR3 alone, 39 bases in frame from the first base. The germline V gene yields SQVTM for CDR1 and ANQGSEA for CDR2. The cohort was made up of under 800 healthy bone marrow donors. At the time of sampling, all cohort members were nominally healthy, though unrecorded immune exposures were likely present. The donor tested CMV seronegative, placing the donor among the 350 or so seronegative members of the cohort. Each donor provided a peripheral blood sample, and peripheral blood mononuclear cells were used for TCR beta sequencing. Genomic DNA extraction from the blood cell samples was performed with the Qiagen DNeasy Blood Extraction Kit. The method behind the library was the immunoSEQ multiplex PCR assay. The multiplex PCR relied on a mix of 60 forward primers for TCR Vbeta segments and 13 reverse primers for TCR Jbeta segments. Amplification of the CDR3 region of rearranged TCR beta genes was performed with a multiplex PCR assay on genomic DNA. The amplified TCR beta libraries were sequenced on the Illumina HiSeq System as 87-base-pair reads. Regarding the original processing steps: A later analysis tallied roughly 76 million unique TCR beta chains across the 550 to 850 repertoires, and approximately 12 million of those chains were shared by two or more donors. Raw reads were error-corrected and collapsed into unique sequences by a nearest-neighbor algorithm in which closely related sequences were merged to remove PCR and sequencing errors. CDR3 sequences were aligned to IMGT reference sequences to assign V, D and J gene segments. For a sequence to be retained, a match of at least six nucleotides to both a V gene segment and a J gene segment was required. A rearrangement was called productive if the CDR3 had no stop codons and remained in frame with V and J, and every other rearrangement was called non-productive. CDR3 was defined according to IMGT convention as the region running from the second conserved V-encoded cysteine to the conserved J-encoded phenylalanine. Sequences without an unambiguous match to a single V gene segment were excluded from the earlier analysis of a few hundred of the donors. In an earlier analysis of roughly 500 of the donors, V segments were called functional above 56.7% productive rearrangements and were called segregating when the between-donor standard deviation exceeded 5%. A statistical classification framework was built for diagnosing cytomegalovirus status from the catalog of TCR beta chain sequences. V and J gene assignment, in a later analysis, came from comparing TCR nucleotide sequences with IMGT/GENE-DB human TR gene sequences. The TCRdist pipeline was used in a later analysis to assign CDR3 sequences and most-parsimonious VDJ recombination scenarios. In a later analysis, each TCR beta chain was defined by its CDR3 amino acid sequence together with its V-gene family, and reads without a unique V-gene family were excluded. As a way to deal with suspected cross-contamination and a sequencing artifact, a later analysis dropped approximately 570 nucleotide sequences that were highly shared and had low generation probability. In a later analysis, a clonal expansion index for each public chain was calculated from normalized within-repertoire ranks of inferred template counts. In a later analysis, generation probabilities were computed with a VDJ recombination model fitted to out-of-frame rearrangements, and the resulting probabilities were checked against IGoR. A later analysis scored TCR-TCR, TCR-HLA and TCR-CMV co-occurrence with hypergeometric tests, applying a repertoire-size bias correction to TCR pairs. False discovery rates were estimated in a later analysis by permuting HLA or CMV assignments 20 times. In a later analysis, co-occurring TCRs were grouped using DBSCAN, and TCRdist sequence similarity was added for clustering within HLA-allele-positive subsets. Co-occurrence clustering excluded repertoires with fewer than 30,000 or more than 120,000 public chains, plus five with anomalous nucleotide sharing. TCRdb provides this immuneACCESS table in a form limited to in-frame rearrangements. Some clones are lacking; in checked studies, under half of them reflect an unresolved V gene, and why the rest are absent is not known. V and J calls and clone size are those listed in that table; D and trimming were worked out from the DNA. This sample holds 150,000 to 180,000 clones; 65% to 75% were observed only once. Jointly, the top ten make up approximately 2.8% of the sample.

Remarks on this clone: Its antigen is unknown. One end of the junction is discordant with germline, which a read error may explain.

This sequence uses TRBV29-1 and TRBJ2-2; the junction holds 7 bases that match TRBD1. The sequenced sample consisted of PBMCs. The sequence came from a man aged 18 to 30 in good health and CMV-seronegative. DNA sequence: TGCGGCGTTGAAGACGGGACAGCCGGGGAGCTGTTTTTT. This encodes CGVEDGTAGELFF.